A single T cell receptor (beta chain) is shown here with its context. The antigen is undetermined. Other DNA sequences in this specimen translate into the identical CDR3. With V trimmed by 0 bases and J by 0 bases, 5 bases remained unmatched. Looked up from germline, CDR1 is MNHEY and CDR2 is SMNVEV (reference sequence). This CDR3 region has 16 residues. The data derive from a study of shared clonotypes between healthy human individuals. Profiling relied on immunoSEQ multiplex PCR, and the TCRdb table lists in-frame clones only, not all of them. Here the sample spans millions of clones, 90% to 95% being singletons. Whole-study results and caveats: Researchers sampled blood only, noting tissue repertoires likely differ.

This clonotype originated in a young man in good health. Sequenced sample: naive CD4+ T cells sorted from blood. Subset defined: CD45RA+ positively selected. The gene calls are TRBV27 and TRBJ2-7; 7 nucleotides agree with TRBD1. CDR3 sequence: CASSLSRGQSSYEQYF. CDR3 nucleotides: TGTGCCAGCAGTTTATCAAGGGGACAGAGCTCCTACGAGCAGTACTTC.